This T cell receptor beta chain is drawn from a study of T cell repertoires in cytomegalovirus infection. Whole-study findings and limits: Using cumulative public TCR beta family frequency, the authors identified those who carried CMV together with the relevant HLA.

CDR1 and CDR2 from the germline V gene are MGHRA and YSYEKL. The CDR3 covers 16 residues. V lost 1 base, J lost 1 base, and 13 bases lay in between. Details on this clonotype: Its antigen is as yet unknown.

TCRdb recomputed calls from the reads with MiXCR, one row per CDR3 protein. Counted here are 110,000 or so distinct CDR3 sequences, more than 30% occurring once; the ten biggest clones make up 41%. The chain recombines TRBV4-1 with TRBJ2-5, with D tentatively TRBD1 or TRBD2 (5 bases each). The source of this sequence is a human donor in good health (CMV status not recorded). Some clones in this sample may be carry-over from other donors' samples. The material sequenced was CD8+ T cells from cultured PBMCs, taken from culture after CMV antigen stimulation. The CDR3 DNA reads as TGCGCCAGCAGCCAAGCTTACCGGGGCACCCAAGAGACCCAGTACTTC. Its translation: CASSQAYRGTQETQYF.